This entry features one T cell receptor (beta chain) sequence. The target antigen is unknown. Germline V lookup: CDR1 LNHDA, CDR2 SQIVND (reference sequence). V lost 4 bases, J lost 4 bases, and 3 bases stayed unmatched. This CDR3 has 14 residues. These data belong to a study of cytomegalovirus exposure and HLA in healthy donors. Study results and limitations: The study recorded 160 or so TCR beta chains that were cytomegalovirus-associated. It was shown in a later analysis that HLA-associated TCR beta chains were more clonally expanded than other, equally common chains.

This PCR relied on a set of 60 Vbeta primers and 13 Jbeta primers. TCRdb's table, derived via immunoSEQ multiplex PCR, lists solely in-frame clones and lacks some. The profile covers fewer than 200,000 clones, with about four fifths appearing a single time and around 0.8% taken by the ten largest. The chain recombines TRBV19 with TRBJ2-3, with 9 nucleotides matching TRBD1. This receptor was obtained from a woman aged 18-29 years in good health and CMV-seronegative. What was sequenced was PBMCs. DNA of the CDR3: TGTGCCAGTAGTAGGACAGGGGTCTCAGATACGCAGTATTTT. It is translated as CASSRTGVSDTQYF.